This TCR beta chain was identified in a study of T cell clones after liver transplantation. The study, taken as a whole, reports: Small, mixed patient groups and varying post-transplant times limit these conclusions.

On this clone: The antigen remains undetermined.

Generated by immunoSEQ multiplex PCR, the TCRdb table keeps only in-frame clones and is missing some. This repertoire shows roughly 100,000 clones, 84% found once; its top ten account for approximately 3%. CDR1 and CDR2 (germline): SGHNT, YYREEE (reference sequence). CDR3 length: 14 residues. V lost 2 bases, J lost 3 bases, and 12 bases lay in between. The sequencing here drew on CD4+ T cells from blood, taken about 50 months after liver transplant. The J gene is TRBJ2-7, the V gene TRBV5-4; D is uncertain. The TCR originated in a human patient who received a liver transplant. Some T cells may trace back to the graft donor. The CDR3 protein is CASSLGPLNYEQYF. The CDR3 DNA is TGTGCCAGCAGCTTAGGACCCTTAAACTACGAGCAGTACTTC. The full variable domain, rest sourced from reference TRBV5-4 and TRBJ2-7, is ETGVTQSPTHLIKTRGQQVTLRCSSQSGHNTVSWYQQALGQGPQFIFQYYREEENGRGNFPPRFSGLQFPNYSSELNVNALELDDSALYLCASSLGPLNYEQYFGPGTRLTVT.